The 18 T cell receptor beta chains below were found in one sample sequenced in a study of T cells after posttransplantation cyclophosphamide. Busulfan-fludarabine conditioning, marrow transplant, and cyclophosphamide on days +3 and +4 were administered. Generated by immunoSEQ multiplex PCR, the TCRdb table keeps only in-frame clones and is missing some. The sample holds about 22,000 clones; approximately 87% are singletons and the top ten take over 10%. This specimen was PBMCs, taken after allogeneic stem cell transplant with posttransplant cyclophosphamide. The receptors derive from a female patient younger than 45 who received an allogeneic stem cell transplant from an unrelated donor, was CMV-positive, and had no GVHD. The graft donor may have given rise to some T cells.

This clone has a handful of counts. CDR3 sequence: CASSSDRDTGELFF. In DNA form, the CDR3 reads TGTGCCAGCAGTTCGGACAGGGACACCGGGGAGCTGTTTTTT. This chain links TRBV7-3 with TRBJ2-2; TRBD1 matches at 8 bases. CDR3 size: 14 residues. Unmatched junction bases numbered 3, after V lost 6 bases and J lost 3 bases. In germline, CDR1 is SGHTA, CDR2 FQGTGA.

On this clone: Other DNA sequences from this sample encode an identical CDR3 as well. The chain carries TRBV19 and TRBJ1-1; D call uncertain. The CDR3 runs to 13 residues. CDR1 and CDR2 (germline): LNHDA, SQIVND (reference sequence). V was clipped by 6 bases and J by 1 base, with 9 bases between them. The CDR3 nucleotides are TGTGCCAGTAGCATGACGGGGAACACTGAAGCTTTCTTT. Translating gives CASSMTGNTEAFF.

The chain combines TRBV2 with TRBJ2-6; D gene uncertain. V was cut by 7 bases and J by 0 bases, with 10 bases left in between. Germline V gives CDR1 SNHLY, CDR2 FYNNEI. The CDR3 is 15 residues long. CDR3 amino acids: CASNGMLSGANVLTF. CDR3 nucleotide sequence: TGTGCCAGCAATGGCATGCTCTCTGGGGCCAACGTCCTGACTTTC. The full variable domain, rest sourced from reference TRBV2 and TRBJ2-6, is EPEVTQTPSHQVTQMGQEVILRCVPISNHLYFYWYRQILGQKVEFLVSFYNNEISEKSEIFDDQFSVERPDGSNFTLKIRSTKLEDSAMYFCASNGMLSGANVLTFGAGSRLTVL.

The chain uses TRBV19 and TRBJ2-7; D is possibly TRBD2 (6 bases). Germline V gene data show CDR1 as LNHDA and CDR2 as SQIVND (reference sequence). CDR3 size: 13 residues. Trimming shortened V by 5 bases and J by 2 bases, and 10 bases separated the two germline ends. Here the CDR3 DNA reads TGTGCCAGTAGTTGGGGGGAGACCTACGAGCAGTACTTC. Translated: CASSWGETYEQYF.

V is TRBV11-2 and J is TRBJ1-4, with D unresolved. V lost 4 bases, J lost 4 bases, and 16 bases lay in between. The CDR3 totals 16 residues. CDR1 is SGHAT and CDR2 is FQNNGV in the germline V gene. The chain's CDR3 is CASSSYPPGINEKLFF. For the CDR3, the DNA is TGTGCCAGCAGCTCCTACCCACCGGGAATTAATGAAAAACTGTTTTTT.

The chain employs TRBV28 and TRBJ2-7; TRBD1 matches at 7 bases. This CDR3 region has 12 residues. Germline V lookup: CDR1 MDHEN, CDR2 SYDVKM. With 8 bases clipped from V and 3 bases from J, the junction kept 4 bases outside the gene matches. The CDR3 spells CASGTAIYEQYF. The CDR3 DNA reads as TGTGCCAGCGGGACAGCCATCTACGAGCAGTACTTC. The full variable domain, in which reference TRBV28 and TRBJ2-7 provide the parts outside the CDR3, is DVKVTQSSRYLVKRTGEKVFLECVQDMDHENMFWYRQDPGLGLRLIYFSYDVKMKEKGDIPEGYSVSREKKERFSLILESASTNQTSMYLCASGTAIYEQYFGPGTRLTVT.

J is TRBJ2-7 and V is TRBV30; 7 bases match TRBD1. This CDR3 region has 14 residues. After removal of 3 bases from V and 4 bases from J, the junction contained 9 bases not matched to a gene. Germline CDR1 is GTSNPN and CDR2 is SVGIG (reference sequence). CDR3 amino acids: CAWREGQRRYEQYF. CDR3 coding DNA: TGTGCCTGGAGAGAGGGACAGAGAAGGTACGAGCAGTACTTC.

The chain joins TRBV15 to TRBJ2-1, with a tentative D call TRBD2 (5 bases). Germline CDR1 is LNHNV and CDR2 is YYDKDF (reference sequence). This CDR3 region has 16 residues. Trimming removed 0 bases from V and 2 bases from J, with 11 bases in between. This CDR3 reads CATSRDPSGTYNEQFF. CDR3 nucleotide sequence: TGTGCCACCAGCAGAGATCCGAGCGGTACCTACAATGAGCAGTTCTTC.

V is TRBV30 and J is TRBJ1-5; possibly TRBD1 for D (6 bases). The V gene's germline CDR1 is GTSNPN and CDR2 SVGIG (reference sequence). The CDR3 totals 14 residues. V lost 3 bases and J 4 bases, leaving 13 bases between the germline ends. In nucleotides, the CDR3 is TGTGCCTGGAGCCCCGGGACACCAAATCAGCCCCAGCATTTT. Amino acids: CAWSPGTPNQPQHF.

This clone was counted only a few times. The chain links TRBV19 to TRBJ1-5; possible D gene TRBD1, 5 bases. Per the germline V gene, CDR1 is LNHDA and CDR2 is SQIVND (reference sequence). Between the trimmed V and J ends, which lost 2 bases and 6 bases, there was a span of 23 bases. The CDR3 is 18 amino acids. The CDR3 loop reads CASSIQPLQGGSGQPQHF. The CDR3 DNA sequence: TGTGCCAGTAGTATACAGCCTCTCCAGGGTGGTTCAGGTCAGCCCCAGCATTTT.

This clone has just one count. The chain recombines TRBV5-4 with TRBJ2-2, with a possible D match to TRBD2 (7 bases). The CDR3 length is 15 residues. Germline V gene lookup returns CDR1 SGHNT and CDR2 YYREEE (reference sequence). V lost 3 bases to trimming and J lost 7 bases, with 16 bases between them. As DNA, the CDR3 is TGTGCCAGCAGCTGGAGGGGGGGGGCCATCGGGGAGCTGTTTTTT. Its translation is CASSWRGGAIGELFF.

This clone appeared a single time. The V gene is TRBV15, the J gene TRBJ2-3; no reliable D call. This CDR3 spans 12 amino acids. Between the trimmed V and J ends, which lost 1 base and 5 bases, there was a span of 4 bases. Germline V gene sequence: CDR1 LNHNV, CDR2 YYDKDF (reference sequence). DNA of the CDR3: TGTGCCACCAGCAGAGCGAGAGATACGCAGTATTTT. Encoded protein: CATSRARDTQYF.

This rearrangement joins TRBV5-1 to TRBJ2-1; 12 positions match TRBD1. The V gene's germline CDR1 is SGHRS and CDR2 YFSETQ. There are 14 residues in the CDR3. V gave up 2 bases and J gave up 8 bases; unmatched junction bases: 2. The CDR3 region has the DNA TGCGCCAGCAGCTTTGGGACAGGGGGCGATGAGCAGTTCTTC. Residues: CASSFGTGGDEQFF.

The chain combines TRBV5-6 with TRBJ1-5; D not resolved. V lost 3 bases to trimming and J lost 5 bases, with 9 bases between them. Germline V gene sequence: CDR1 SGHDT, CDR2 YYEEEE. This CDR3 comprises 13 residues. The CDR3 DNA reads as TGTGCCAGCAGCTCCGGTCGGGATCAGCCCCAGCATTTT. The encoded protein is CASSSGRDQPQHF.

The chain employs TRBV6-5 and TRBJ1-1; D might be TRBD1 (5 bases). Germline-derived CDR1 and CDR2 are MNHEY and SVGAGI. The CDR3 spans 15 residues. V was pared by 2 bases and J by 1 base, with 11 bases between. The CDR3: CASSYIGEANTEAFF. The DNA of the CDR3 is TGTGCCAGCAGTTACATAGGGGAGGCGAACACTGAAGCTTTCTTT.

In this sample, this clone turned up a few times. The chain is built from TRBV27 and TRBJ1-3; a possible D gene is TRBD1 (5 bases). The CDR3 has 15 amino acids. The germline CDR1 and CDR2 sequences are MNHEY and SMNVEV (reference sequence). Trimming left V 8 bases short and J 0 bases short, with 14 bases between. The CDR3, as DNA: TGTGCCAGCTCGTCTGGGGCGGCCTCTGGAAACACCATATATTTT. Translating it yields CASSSGAASGNTIYF.

The V gene is TRBV7-9, the J gene TRBJ2-2, with D perhaps TRBD1 (6 bases). Deletions cut 5 bases from V and 2 bases from J, with 12 bases between. The length of the CDR3 is 15 residues. CDR1 is SEHNR and CDR2 is FQNEAQ in the germline V gene (reference sequence). CDR3 sequence (DNA): TGTGCCAGCAGCGGTCGGACAGAAAACACCGGGGAGCTGTTTTTT. Encoded protein: CASSGRTENTGELFF.

The rearrangement links TRBV30 to TRBJ2-7; maybe TRBD1 (5 bases). Trimming removed 3 bases from V and 9 bases from J, with 18 bases in between. CDR1 and CDR2 (germline): GTSNPN, SVGIG (reference sequence). CDR3 length equals 13 residues. The DNA for the CDR3 is TGTGCCTGGAGAAGCACAAAACTTAGGGGGCAGTACTTC. This gives the protein CAWRSTKLRGQYF. The full variable domain, with the rest looked up from reference TRBV30 and TRBJ2-7, is SQTIHQWPATLVQPVGSPLSLECTVEGTSNPNLYWYRQAAGRGLQLLFYSVGIGQISSEVPQNLSASRPQDRQFILSSKKLLLSDSGFYLCAWRSTKLRGQYFGPGTRLTVT.